A single sample is the source of the 27 T cell receptor beta chains below, sequenced in a study of shared clonotypes between healthy human individuals. Method: immunoSEQ multiplex PCR; TCRdb's copy keeps in-frame clones and lacks some. The sample contains about half a million clones, approximately 80% of which appear only once. Sequenced sample: PBMCs. These receptors all stem from a woman aged 40 to 49 in good health. Some clones in this sample may be carry-over from other donors' samples.

In regard to this clone: This may come from a read error, since a much larger clone is one base off. This rearrangement joins TRBV19 to TRBJ1-1; the D is unclear. V lost 4 bases and J lost 1, with 4 bases in between. Germline CDR1 and CDR2: LNHDA and SQIVND (reference sequence). The CDR3 sequence is 12 residues long. The CDR3 nucleotides read TGTGCCAGTAGTAGCGCGAACACTGAAGCTTTCTTT. Residues: CASSSANTEAFF.

The rearrangement joins TRBV15 to TRBJ2-1; D is ambiguous. Trimming stripped 5 bases from V and 0 bases from J, with 11 bases between. This CDR3 spans 15 amino acids. Germline CDR1 reads LNHNV; CDR2 reads YYDKDF (reference sequence). CDR3: CATSLDISSYNEQFF. Here the CDR3 DNA reads TGTGCCACCAGCCTAGACATCAGCTCCTACAATGAGCAGTTCTTC.

Of note for this clone: A far larger clone is just one base off, so this is likely a read error. J is TRBJ2-7 and V is TRBV30; TRBD2 matches at 7 bases. Germline V gene lookup returns CDR1 GTSNPN and CDR2 SVGIG (reference sequence). The CDR3 runs 15 residues. This chain's CDR3 is CAWSSQAGVAYEQYF. The CDR3 nucleotides read TGTGCCTGGAGTAGTCAGGCGGGAGTTGCATACGAGCAATACTTC.

This chain links TRBV25-1 with TRBJ2-6, with 13 nucleotides matching TRBD2. CDR1 and CDR2 from the germline V gene are MGHDK and SYGVNS. The ends lost 2 bases at V and 1 base at J; junction bases unmatched: 2. The CDR3 has 18 residues. CDR3 DNA: TGTGCCAGCAGTGAAGCGGGACTAGCGGGATCTGGGGCCAACGTCCTGACTTTC. Its translation is CASSEAGLAGSGANVLTF.

In this sample, this clone turned up many times. Its ends do not fully match the called genes, so a read error is possible. The sample carries other DNA sequences with the same CDR3. The chain couples TRBV29-1 to TRBJ2-3; TRBD2 aligns across 12 bases. Per the germline V gene, CDR1 is SQVTM and CDR2 is ANQGSEA. The CDR3 sequence is 11 residues long. For the CDR3, the DNA is TGCAGCGTTGGTAGGACTAGCGGGACTCGTTTT. It translates to CSVGRTSGTRF.

This rearrangement joins TRBV5-1 to TRBJ1-2, with TRBD1 matching 8 bases. V gave up 0 bases and J gave up 3 bases; unmatched junction bases: 1. CDR1 SGHRS and CDR2 YFSETQ come from the germline V gene. CDR3 length: 14 residues. Written as DNA, the CDR3 is TGCGCCAGCAGCTTGGCGACAGGGGACTATGGCTACACCTTC. This sequence encodes CASSLATGDYGYTF.

The chain has TRBV30 and TRBJ2-3; 10 bases are shared with TRBD2. This CDR3 is built from 14 residues. Unmatched junction bases numbered 4, after V lost 2 bases and J lost 5 bases. Germline V gene sequence: CDR1 GTSNPN, CDR2 SVGIG (reference sequence). The CDR3 DNA reads TGTGCCTGGAGTCCGAGCGGGAGGGGAGATACGCAGTATTTT. This encodes CAWSPSGRGDTQYF. Full variable domain (missing parts from reference TRBV30 and TRBJ2-3): SQTIHQWPATLVQPVGSPLSLECTVEGTSNPNLYWYRQAAGRGLQLLFYSVGIGQISSEVPQNLSASRPQDRQFILSSKKLLLSDSGFYLCAWSPSGRGDTQYFGPGTRLTVL.

This clone was recorded only once. The chain uses TRBV10-2 and TRBJ2-1; TRBD2 matches at 12 bases. This CDR3 is 14 amino acids long. CDR1 is WSHSY, CDR2 SAAADI, per germline. With 6 bases clipped from V and 9 bases from J, the junction kept 6 bases outside the gene matches. The CDR3 DNA is TGCGCCAGCAGCCTAGCGGGAGGGGCGGTTGAGCAGTTCTTC. This sequence encodes CASSLAGGAVEQFF.

This chain uses TRBV10-3 with TRBJ1-3; unclear D gene. Germline CDR1 ENHRY, CDR2 SYGVKD. The CDR3 extends over 15 amino acids. V lost 0 bases to trimming and J lost 10 bases, with 16 bases between them. The chain's CDR3 is CAISESDGEFETIYF. CDR3 in DNA: TGTGCCATCAGTGAGTCGGATGGGGAATTTGAGACCATATATTTT.

Here the CDR3 reads CASSQGWVKAYEQYF. The CDR3 DNA sequence: TGTGCCAGCAGCCAAGGTTGGGTAAAAGCCTACGAGCAGTACTTC. J is TRBJ2-7 and V is TRBV14, with D unresolved. The germline gives CDR1 SGHDN, CDR2 FVKESK. The CDR3 runs 15 residues. Trimming took 1 base from V and 2 from J, leaving 12 bases between them.

The chain combines TRBV5-1 with TRBJ2-7; 10 positions match TRBD1. This CDR3 has 16 residues. The junction had 10 bases not matched to a gene; V was cut back by 0 bases and J by 7 bases. Germline CDR1 SGHRS, CDR2 YFSETQ. The CDR3 region has the DNA TGCGCCAGCAGCTTGGCCATCCGACAGGGGGCTGAAGAGCAGTACTTC. Its protein is CASSLAIRQGAEEQYF.

Comment on this clone: Being one base from a much bigger clone, this may be a read error. V usage is TRBV19 and J usage is TRBJ2-1; no clear D gene. The CDR3 spans 14 residues. V lost 5 bases to trimming and J lost 0 bases, with 8 bases between them. Germline CDR1 is LNHDA and CDR2 is SQIVND (reference sequence). The CDR3 nucleotides read TGTGCCAGTAGTCAACCTAGCTCCTACAATGAGCAGTTCTTC. Its protein is CASSQPSSYNEQFF.

This chain joins TRBV29-1 and TRBJ2-7; 9 bases line up with TRBD2. The germline V gene has CDR1 SQVTM and CDR2 ANQGSEA. The V gene end was trimmed by 6 bases and the J gene end by 5 bases; junction bases not matched to a gene: 11. The CDR3 extends over 14 amino acids. CDR3 in amino acids: CSVAPSGARHEQYF. Here the CDR3 DNA reads TGCAGCGTGGCCCCTAGCGGGGCCCGTCACGAGCAGTACTTC.

The chain joins TRBV7-9 to TRBJ2-1; D assignment may be TRBD1 or TRBD2 (5 bases each). The CDR3 spans 14 residues. Germline CDR1 SEHNR, CDR2 FQNEAQ (reference sequence). V lost 1 base and J lost 10, with 14 bases in between. The CDR3 region is CASSLGAPWGEQFF. CDR3 in DNA: TGTGCCAGCAGCTTAGGAGCCCCATGGGGGGAGCAGTTCTTC.

Concerning this clone: Possible read error: a much larger clone is one base away. The rearrangement uses TRBV6-4 and TRBJ2-1, with D perhaps TRBD1 (5 bases). The CDR3 spans 13 residues. V was pared by 3 bases and J by 2 bases, with 5 bases between. CDR1 and CDR2 from the germline V gene are MRHNA and SNTAGT. The CDR3 spells CASSEDTYNEQFF. The CDR3 DNA is TGTGCCAGCAGTGAGGACACCTACAATGAGCAGTTCTTC.

With respect to this clone: A much larger clonotype is one base distant, so this may be a read error. The rearrangement uses TRBV7-3 and TRBJ1-1; D might be TRBD1 (5 bases). This CDR3 is 14 amino acids long. V was clipped by 4 bases and J by 8 bases, with 17 bases between them. Germline V gives CDR1 SGHTA, CDR2 FQGTGA. CDR3 amino acids: CASSWGSSTKEAFF. The CDR3 DNA reads as TGTGCCAGCAGCTGGGGGAGTTCGACAAAGGAAGCTTTCTTT.

This chain connects TRBV5-4 to TRBJ2-3; D is unclear. This CDR3 contains 13 residues. The V gene's germline CDR1 is SGHNT and CDR2 YYREEE (reference sequence). V shed 3 bases and J shed 6 bases, with 11 bases lying between them. As DNA, the CDR3 is TGTGCCAGCAGCTGGAATCAACAGGATACGCAGTATTTT. Amino acids: CASSWNQQDTQYF.

This clone appeared a few times. V is TRBV30 and J is TRBJ2-2; tentative D call: TRBD1 (5 bases). Trimming removed 4 bases at V and 1 base at J, with 10 bases between. Germline loops: CDR1 GTSNPN, CDR2 SVGIG (reference sequence). CDR3 length: 14 residues. In DNA form, the CDR3 reads TGTGCCTGGACAAGGGGTTTGAACACCGGGGAGCTGTTTTTT. This translates into CAWTRGLNTGELFF. The full variable domain, in which reference TRBV30 and TRBJ2-2 provide the parts outside the CDR3, is SQTIHQWPATLVQPVGSPLSLECTVEGTSNPNLYWYRQAAGRGLQLLFYSVGIGQISSEVPQNLSASRPQDRQFILSSKKLLLSDSGFYLCAWTRGLNTGELFFGEGSRLTVL.

This chain links TRBV19 with TRBJ1-1, with D unclear. The CDR3 extends over 14 amino acids. Germline CDR1 and CDR2: LNHDA and SQIVND (reference sequence). V lost 11 bases, J lost 1 base, and 17 bases lay in between. CDR3 DNA sequence: TGTGCCTCTTCCTTAGGTCTGGGGAACACTGAAGCTTTCTTT. Residues: CASSLGLGNTEAFF.

The chain is built from TRBV15 and TRBJ1-2; D is unresolved. With 5 bases removed from V and 0 bases from J, the gap between germline ends came to 13 bases. Germline CDR1 LNHNV, CDR2 YYDKDF (reference sequence). This CDR3 region has 15 residues. The CDR3 DNA follows: TGTGCCACCAGCGGACCAGCCGGGGCTAACTATGGCTACACCTTC. The encoded protein is CATSGPAGANYGYTF.

The chain is built from TRBV2 and TRBJ1-4; 7 bases are a match to TRBD1. Looked up from germline, CDR1 is SNHLY and CDR2 is FYNNEI. The CDR3 runs to 15 residues. After removal of 8 bases from V and 4 bases from J, the junction contained 10 bases not matched to a gene. This CDR3 is CASGGQGGVNEKLFF. The CDR3 DNA is TGTGCCAGCGGGGGGCAGGGGGGAGTTAATGAAAAACTGTTTTTT.

The chain combines TRBV29-1 with TRBJ1-1; unclear D gene. Trimming left V 8 bases short and J 1 base short, with 14 bases between. Germline assignment: CDR1 SQVTM and CDR2 ANQGSEA. The CDR3 extends over 13 amino acids. The CDR3 sequence: CSYSQRTNTEAFF. CDR3 DNA: TGCAGCTACTCCCAACGGACGAACACTGAAGCTTTCTTT. The entire variable domain, with the rest obtained from reference TRBV29-1 and TRBJ1-1, is as follows: SAVISQKPSRDICQRGTSLTIQCQVDSQVTMMFWYRQQPGQSLTLIATANQGSEATYESGFVIDKFPISRPNLTFSTLTVSNMSPEDSSIYLCSYSQRTNTEAFFGQGTRLTVV.

Ten or more counts support this clone. J is TRBJ1-3 and V is TRBV7-2; tentative D call: TRBD1 (6 bases). CDR3 length equals 15 residues. Per the germline V gene, CDR1 is SGHTA and CDR2 is FQGNSA. V gave up 5 bases and J gave up 0 bases, with 11 bases separating them. The DNA for the CDR3 is TGTGCCAGCAGCAGACAGGCCAGCTCTGGAAACACCATATATTTT. This gives the protein CASSRQASSGNTIYF.

This rearrangement joins TRBV7-2 to TRBJ1-2; D is unclear. The V gene's germline CDR1 is SGHTA and CDR2 FQGNSA. Between the trimmed V and J ends, which lost 0 bases and 6 bases, there was a span of 8 bases. CDR3 length: 13 amino acids. In DNA form, the CDR3 reads TGTGCCAGCAGCTTAGCGTTTAGGGATGGCTACACCTTC. This codes for CASSLAFRDGYTF.

The V call is TRBV7-2, the J call TRBJ2-7; 7 positions match TRBD1. The CDR3 totals 13 residues. J was trimmed by 2 bases and V by 5 bases; bases with no gene match: 3. Germline V gene data show CDR1 as SGHTA and CDR2 as FQGNSA. The CDR3 loop is CASSTGTAYEQYF. Written as DNA, the CDR3 is TGTGCCAGCAGCACCGGGACAGCCTACGAGCAGTACTTC.

The chain uses TRBV4-3 and TRBJ2-5; no clear D gene. The ends were cut back, 0 bases at V and 4 bases at J, with 6 bases in the middle. Germline values: CDR1 LGHNA, CDR2 YSLEER. The CDR3 is made up of 13 amino acids. This CDR3 is CASSQENGETQYF. The CDR3 DNA reads TGCGCCAGCAGCCAAGAAAACGGAGAGACCCAGTACTTC.

The V call is TRBV10-3, the J call TRBJ2-3, with a tentative D call TRBD2 (6 bases). V lost 4 bases and J lost 6, with 14 bases in between. The CDR3 runs 14 residues. Germline V gene data show CDR1 as ENHRY and CDR2 as SYGVKD. The chain's CDR3 is CAISVDGGADTQYF. CDR3 in DNA: TGTGCCATCAGTGTCGACGGGGGAGCTGATACGCAGTATTTT.